Listed here are 29 T cell receptor beta chains from one sample, sequenced in a study of identical twins. TCRdb ran MiXCR on the 5' RACE reads and lists one entry per CDR3 protein. The sample has roughly 1.6 million distinct CDR3 sequences, under 35% seen once. The sample consisted of cord blood. The receptors were gathered from a newborn girl in good health.

The chain combines TRBV7-8 with TRBJ1-2, with 7 nucleotides matching TRBD1. There are 15 residues in the CDR3. Germline V gene sequence: CDR1 SGHVS, CDR2 FQNEAQ. The trim removed 1 base at V and 3 bases at J, leaving 5 bases unmatched. The CDR3 loop is CASSLEPGGHYGYTF. The CDR3 nucleotides read TGTGCCAGCAGCTTAGAGCCAGGGGGACACTATGGCTACACCTTC.

V usage is TRBV4-2 and J usage is TRBJ2-1, with 13 positions matching TRBD2. V lost 4 bases to trimming and J lost 0 bases; unmatched junction nucleotides: 9. The germline V gene has CDR1 LGHNA and CDR2 YNFKEQ. The CDR3 has 19 amino acids. This CDR3 reads CASSLSRTSGSSSYNEQFF. In nucleotides, the CDR3 is TGTGCCAGCAGCCTTTCCAGGACTAGCGGGAGCTCCTCCTACAATGAGCAGTTCTTC.

The chain is built from TRBV25-1 and TRBJ1-3; 8 nucleotides agree with TRBD1. The CDR3 sequence is 17 residues long. CDR1 is MGHDK and CDR2 is SYGVNS in the germline V gene. J was trimmed by 2 bases and V by 6 bases; bases with no gene match: 12. This CDR3 reads CASRILSQGATGNTIYF. The CDR3 region has the DNA TGTGCCAGCAGGATTCTCAGTCAGGGGGCGACTGGAAACACCATATATTTT.

This clonotype was observed many times. V and J are TRBV7-2 and TRBJ2-7; 7 bases agree with TRBD2. The junction had 5 bases not matched to a gene; V was cut back by 2 bases and J by 4 bases. The germline V gene encodes CDR1 SGHTA and CDR2 FQGNSA. CDR3 size: 14 residues. CDR3 loop: CASSLNGREYEQYF. CDR3 nucleotides: TGTGCCAGCAGCTTAAACGGGCGGGAGTACGAGCAGTACTTC.

This clonotype was found a few times. The junction departs from germline at one end; a sequencing error may be responsible. The chain has TRBV5-1 and TRBJ2-3; 11 bases are shared with TRBD2. From germline, CDR1 is SGHRS and CDR2 YFSETQ. The CDR3 spans 16 residues. As DNA, the CDR3 is TGTGCCAGCTCGCTAGCGGGGGGCTCTAGCACAGATACGCAGTATTTT. It yields the protein CASSLAGGSSTDTQYF.

The CDR3 reads CASSKMYRQGAYEQYF. The CDR3 DNA is TGTGCCAGCAGCAAAATGTATCGGCAGGGGGCCTACGAGCAGTACTTC. The chain combines TRBV21-1 with TRBJ2-7; TRBD1 reflects the table's D call only, with no check against the DNA. TRBV21-1 is a pseudogene. CDR3 size: 16 residues.

In this sample, this clonotype turned up a few times. This chain uses TRBV7-6 with TRBJ1-2; D possibly corresponds to TRBD1 (6 bases). Trimming left V 5 bases short and J 7 bases short, with 17 bases between. CDR3 size: 14 residues. Germline CDR1 reads SGHVS; CDR2 reads FNYEAQ. This chain's CDR3 is CASSPSGGASGYTF. The CDR3 DNA reads TGTGCCAGCAGCCCGTCGGGGGGGGCGTCTGGCTACACCTTC.

The chain recombines TRBV11-2 with TRBJ2-7; no definite D call. Germline assignment: CDR1 SGHAT and CDR2 FQNNGV. CDR3 length equals 11 residues. The V end lost 5 bases, the J end lost 7 bases, and 9 bases lay between the germline ends. The DNA of the CDR3 is TGTGCCAGCAGCCCGTGGTCTGAGCAGTACTTC. Its translation: CASSPWSEQYF.

On this clonotype: This may be a read error, as it is one base from a much larger clone. The V gene is TRBV29-1, the J gene TRBJ2-3; D is unresolved. CDR1 and CDR2 from the germline V gene are SQVTM and ANQGSEA. The CDR3 is made up of 15 amino acids. DNA of the CDR3: TGCAGCGTCGGCACCCGGGCCACCCTCACAGATGCGCAGTATTTT. Translated, it gives CSVGTRATLTDAQYF.

The V and J genes are TRBV18 and TRBJ1-6; possibly TRBD1 for D (6 bases). The CDR3 contains 14 residues. Trimming cost V 5 bases and J 7 bases, with 12 bases left between them. CDR1 and CDR2 (germline): KGHSH, LQKENI. CDR3 in amino acids: CASSGQFRNSPLHF. CDR3 nucleotides: TGTGCCAGCTCAGGACAGTTCCGAAATTCACCCCTCCACTTT.

The rearrangement joins TRBV19 to TRBJ1-3; 10 nucleotides agree with TRBD1. Germline V gene lookup returns CDR1 LNHDA and CDR2 SQIVND (reference sequence). J gave up 0 bases and V 6 bases, and 5 bases lay outside the gene matches. CDR3 length: 16 residues. The chain's CDR3 is CASRRTGGSSGNTIYF. DNA for the CDR3: TGTGCCAGTAGGAGGACAGGGGGATCCTCTGGAAACACCATATATTTT.

In this sample, this clonotype turned up a few times. The chain is built from TRBV2 and TRBJ1-2, with D hard to call. V gave up 7 bases and J gave up 2 bases, with 17 bases separating them. Germline CDR1 SNHLY, CDR2 FYNNEI. The CDR3 covers 15 residues. CDR3 loop: CASTTSVAGNYGYTF. Written as DNA, the CDR3 is TGTGCCAGCACCACTTCAGTGGCGGGCAACTATGGCTACACCTTC.

This rearrangement joins TRBV12-3 or TRBV12-4 to TRBJ2-5; D might be TRBD2 (7 bases). The DNA end favors TRBJ2-7, so the J call may be wrong. The CDR3 loop spans 16 amino acids. The CDR3 sequence: CASSWRGGRVLNEQYF. The DNA for the CDR3 is TGTGCCAGCAGTTGGAGGGGGGGCAGGGTGTTAAACGAGCAGTACTTC.

In regard to this clonotype: A much more abundant neighbour one base away suggests this may be a read error. V is TRBV5-1 and J is TRBJ1-1, with D hard to call. The CDR3 extends over 13 amino acids. Germline V CDR1 and CDR2: SGHRS, YFSETQ. DNA of the CDR3: TGCGCCAGCAGCCCACTGATGAACACTGAAGTTTTCTTT. Residues: CASSPLMNTEVFF.

This clonotype was seen only once. The chain recombines TRBV28 with TRBJ2-1; 11 bases line up with TRBD2. In germline, CDR1 is MDHEN, CDR2 SYDVKM. Trimming cost V 6 bases and J 12 bases; bases outside gene matches: 13. This CDR3 region has 15 residues. The CDR3 DNA reads as TGTGCCAGCAGACTAGCGGGAGCTAAACTACAATGGCAGTTCTTC. Its protein is CASRLAGAKLQWQFF.

This rearrangement joins TRBV7-8 to TRBJ2-5; 9 nucleotides align to TRBD2. The CDR3 runs to 16 residues. CDR1 is SGHVS and CDR2 is FQNEAQ in the germline V gene. The V segment lost 0 bases and the J segment 7 bases; nucleotides outside the gene matches: 9. CDR3: CASSLALAGAFLTQYF. The DNA for the CDR3 is TGTGCCAGCAGCTTAGCGTTAGCGGGAGCCTTCCTGACCCAGTACTTC.

The chain carries TRBV5-1 and TRBJ1-4; D is undetermined. The CDR3 length is 14 residues. Germline CDR1 and CDR2: SGHRS and YFSETQ. The V gene lost 4 bases and the J gene lost 3 bases, with 10 bases spanning the gap. The CDR3 DNA reads TGCGCCAGCAGCCCAACGGCAGCTAATGAAAAACTGTTTTTT. Residues: CASSPTAANEKLFF.

The chain combines TRBV3-1 with TRBJ2-5; weak D call: TRBD2 (5 bases). Looked up from germline, CDR1 is LGHDT and CDR2 is YNNKEL (reference sequence). This CDR3 spans 15 amino acids. Deletions cut 11 bases from V and 2 bases from J, with 21 bases between. CDR3 loop: CAGIEGGRSQETQYF. In DNA, the CDR3 is TGTGCCGGCATCGAGGGCGGTCGAAGTCAAGAGACCCAGTACTTC.

For this clonotype: A junction end diverges from the germline sequence, so it may reflect a read error. The chain recombines TRBV10-3 with TRBJ2-3, with 10 bases identical to TRBD1. Per the germline V gene, CDR1 is ENHRY and CDR2 is SYGVKD. This CDR3 is built from 13 residues. The DNA of the CDR3 is TGTGCCATCGCGACAGGGGGCACAGATACGCGGTATTTT. Translating gives CAIATGGTDTRYF.

The chain links TRBV4-1 to TRBJ2-5; D may correspond to TRBD1 or TRBD2 (5 bases each). This CDR3 has 17 residues. The ends were cut back, 0 bases at V and 11 bases at J, with 25 bases in the middle. The germline gives CDR1 MGHRA, CDR2 YSYEKL. For the CDR3, the DNA is TGCGCCAGCAGCCAAGATGGTTTTGGGGACCCCTCTAATGAGCAGTACTTC. This encodes CASSQDGFGDPSNEQYF.

This rearrangement joins TRBV11-1 to TRBJ1-2; tentative D call: TRBD1 (5 bases). CDR1 is SGHAT, CDR2 FQDESV, per germline (reference sequence). This CDR3 comprises 15 residues. Between the trimmed V and J ends, which lost 4 bases and 8 bases, there was a span of 20 bases. CDR3 in DNA: TGTGCCAGCAGCTCAACCCCGGACATCTCATACGGCTACACCTTC. Translated: CASSSTPDISYGYTF.

This chain joins TRBV15 and TRBJ1-5, with D unresolved. Germline V gives CDR1 LNHNV, CDR2 YYDKDF (reference sequence). V lost 1 base and J lost 3, with 10 bases in between. This CDR3 is built from 15 residues. This chain's CDR3 is CATSRGSVINQPQHF. The DNA for the CDR3 is TGTGCCACCAGCAGAGGGTCGGTTATCAATCAGCCCCAGCATTTT.

The chain uses TRBV29-1 and TRBJ1-1, with D possibly matching TRBD1 (6 bases). V dropped 4 bases and J dropped 5 bases, with 11 bases sitting between them. Germline V gene data show CDR1 as SQVTM and CDR2 as ANQGSEA. There are 12 residues in the CDR3. CDR3 DNA sequence: TGCAGCGTTGTGGCAGGGGTTACTGAAGCTTTCTTT. Translating gives CSVVAGVTEAFF.

The chain links TRBV28 to TRBJ2-1; either TRBD1 or TRBD2 may supply D (6 bases each). CDR1 and CDR2 (germline): MDHEN, SYDVKM. The CDR3 contains 14 residues. The CDR3 nucleotides are TGTACCACTAAAGGGGGGAGCGCCTACAATGAGCAGTTCTTC. It encodes CTTKGGSAYNEQFF.

V usage is TRBV28 and J usage is TRBJ2-1; D gene ambiguous. The CDR3 has 16 residues. Trimming left V 4 bases short and J 1 base short, with 14 bases between. Germline V lookup: CDR1 MDHEN, CDR2 SYDVKM. Here the CDR3 DNA reads TGTGCCAGCAGTTCCCTTCCCGGCAGGTCCTACAATGAGCAGTTCTTC. Translated: CASSSLPGRSYNEQFF.

This clonotype was observed a few times. The rearrangement links TRBV28 to TRBJ1-1, with D uncertain. Germline loops: CDR1 MDHEN, CDR2 SYDVKM. Trimming cost V 3 bases and J 6 bases, with 8 bases left between them. This CDR3 spans 12 amino acids. The CDR3 sequence is CASSLGLPEAFF. As DNA, the CDR3 is TGTGCCAGCAGTTTGGGCCTACCTGAAGCTTTCTTT.

This clonotype was observed a few times. The rearrangement uses TRBV28 and TRBJ2-7, with 11 bases matching TRBD2. The germline gives CDR1 MDHEN, CDR2 SYDVKM. CDR3 length: 14 amino acids. V shed 7 bases, J shed 0 bases, and the junction held 2 bases outside the gene matches. CDR3 loop: CASIGTSGSYEQYF. The CDR3 coding sequence is TGTGCCAGCATCGGGACTAGCGGCTCCTACGAGCAGTACTTC.

V gene TRBV2 combines with J gene TRBJ2-1; 9 bases agree with TRBD2. Germline loops: CDR1 SNHLY, CDR2 FYNNEI. This CDR3 has 13 amino acids. Trimming took 7 bases from V and 6 from J; bases not matched to a gene: 4. The CDR3, as DNA: TGTGCCAGCACCGCGGGAGGGTGCAATGAGCAGTTCTTC. As protein: CASTAGGCNEQFF.

The chain is built from TRBV28 and TRBJ1-2; 8 nucleotides match TRBD1. V trimming: 5 bases; J trimming: 5 bases; junction bases outside the gene matches: 7. CDR3 length: 14 residues. Germline-derived CDR1 and CDR2 are MDHEN and SYDVKM. Written as DNA, the CDR3 is TGTGCCAGCAGTCCAGTCCAGGGGGCGTATGGCTACACCTTC. This sequence encodes CASSPVQGAYGYTF.